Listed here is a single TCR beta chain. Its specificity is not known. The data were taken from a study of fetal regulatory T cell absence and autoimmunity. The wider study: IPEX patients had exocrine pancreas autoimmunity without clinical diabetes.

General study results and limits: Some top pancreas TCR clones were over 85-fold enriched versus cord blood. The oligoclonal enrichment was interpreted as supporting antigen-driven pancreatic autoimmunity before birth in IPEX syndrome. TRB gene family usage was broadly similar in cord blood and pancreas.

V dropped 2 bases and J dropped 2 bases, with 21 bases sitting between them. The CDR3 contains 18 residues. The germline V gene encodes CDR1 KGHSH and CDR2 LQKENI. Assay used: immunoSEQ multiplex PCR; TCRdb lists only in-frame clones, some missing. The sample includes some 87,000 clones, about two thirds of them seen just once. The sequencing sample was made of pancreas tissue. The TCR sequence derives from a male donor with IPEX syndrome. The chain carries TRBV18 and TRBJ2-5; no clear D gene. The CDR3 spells CASSPESSAYIGQETQYF. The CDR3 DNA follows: TGTGCCAGCTCACCAGAATCGTCAGCTTATATCGGGCAAGAGACCCAGTACTTC.